This TCR beta chain derives from a study of blood T cell repertoires in COVID-19. Unmatched junction bases numbered 8, after V lost 4 bases and J lost 5 bases. CDR1 and CDR2 (germline): MNHEY, SVGAGI. This CDR3 is 15 amino acids long. Profiling relied on immunoSEQ multiplex PCR, and the TCRdb table lists in-frame clones only, not all of them. The sample contains more than 65,000 clones, more than 60% of which appear only once. This clone appeared a few times. This clonotype originated in a woman aged 45-65 years with acute or convalescent COVID-19. Sequencing was carried out using peripheral blood. This chain joins TRBV6-5 and TRBJ2-5, with 9 bases identical to TRBD2. CDR3: CASSSPREGLETQYF. As DNA, the CDR3 is TGTGCCAGCAGTTCACCGCGGGAGGGCCTGGAGACCCAGTACTTC.